The TCR beta chain described here comes from a study of T cell changes during pregnancy in multiple sclerosis. Sequencing was performed with immunoSEQ multiplex PCR; in TCRdb, only in-frame clones are kept and a portion is missing. This table has 35,000 to 40,000 clones, about 94% appearing once. The CDR3 is made up of 13 amino acids. Germline V CDR1 and CDR2: SNHLY, FYNNEI. The V and J ends lost 6 bases and 2 bases respectively, with 10 bases between them. The sample here was CD4+ T cells from peripheral blood mononuclear cells, taken in the second trimester of pregnancy. The TCR comes from a female donor with multiple sclerosis, enrolled in a pregnancy study. The chain carries TRBV2 and TRBJ1-2; D may be TRBD1 (5 bases). The CDR3 DNA reads TGTGCCAGCAGGATGACAGAAAACTATGGCTACACCTTC. Protein: CASRMTENYGYTF.